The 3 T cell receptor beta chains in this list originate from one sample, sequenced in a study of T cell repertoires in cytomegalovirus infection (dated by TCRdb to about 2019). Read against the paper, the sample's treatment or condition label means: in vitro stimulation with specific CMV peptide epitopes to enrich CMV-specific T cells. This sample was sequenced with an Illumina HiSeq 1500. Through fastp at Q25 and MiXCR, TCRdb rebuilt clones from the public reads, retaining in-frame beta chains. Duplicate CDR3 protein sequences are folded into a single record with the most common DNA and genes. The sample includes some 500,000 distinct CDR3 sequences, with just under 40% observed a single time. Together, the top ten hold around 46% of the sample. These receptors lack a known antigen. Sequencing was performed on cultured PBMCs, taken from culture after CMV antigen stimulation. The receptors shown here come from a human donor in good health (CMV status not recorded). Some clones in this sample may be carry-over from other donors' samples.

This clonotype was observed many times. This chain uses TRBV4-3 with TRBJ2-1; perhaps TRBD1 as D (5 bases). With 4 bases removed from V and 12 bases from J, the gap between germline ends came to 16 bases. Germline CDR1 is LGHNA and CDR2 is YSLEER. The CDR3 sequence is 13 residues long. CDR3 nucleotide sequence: TGCGCCAGCAGCCGGACACAGTTTCAGGGGCAGTTCTTC. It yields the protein CASSRTQFQGQFF.

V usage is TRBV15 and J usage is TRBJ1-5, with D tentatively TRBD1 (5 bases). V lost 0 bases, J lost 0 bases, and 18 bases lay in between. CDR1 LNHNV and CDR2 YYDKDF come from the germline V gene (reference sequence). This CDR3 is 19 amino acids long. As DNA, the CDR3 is TGTGCCACCAGCAGAGATGGTGGACGGGGGGGTGTTAGCAATCAGCCCCAGCATTTT. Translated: CATSRDGGRGGVSNQPQHF.

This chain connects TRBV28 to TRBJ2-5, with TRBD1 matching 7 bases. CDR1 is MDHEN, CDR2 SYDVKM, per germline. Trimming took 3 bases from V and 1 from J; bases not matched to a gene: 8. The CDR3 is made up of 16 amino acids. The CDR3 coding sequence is TGTGCCAGCAGTTTCCCGACAGGGATCGGCCAAGAGACCCAGTACTTC. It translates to CASSFPTGIGQETQYF. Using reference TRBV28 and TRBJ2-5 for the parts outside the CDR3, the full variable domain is DVKVTQSSRYLVKRTGEKVFLECVQDMDHENMFWYRQDPGLGLRLIYFSYDVKMKEKGDIPEGYSVSREKKERFSLILESASTNQTSMYLCASSFPTGIGQETQYFGPGTRLLVL.